This T cell receptor (beta chain) was identified during a study of T cells expressing NK-cell markers. No DNA is given; TCRdb re-called the 5' RACE reads and lists each CDR3 protein once. The sample is made up of some 150,000 distinct CDR3 sequences, and the top ten hold around 35% of it. The CDR3 runs to 12 residues. The germline V gene has CDR1 ENHRY and CDR2 SYGVKD. On this clonotype itself: Its antigen is not known.

Whole-study findings and limits: Researchers report these clonotypes also headed the CD3+CD56-NKG2C+ fraction in a handful of donors.

This chain joins TRBV10-3 and TRBJ1-2; as DNA is missing, the TRBD1 call by TCRdb cannot be tested. The clonotype originates from a woman aged 50 to 65 in good health. The sample was blood T cells: a sorted CD56 or NKG2C T cell subset, CD4+ or CD8+ T cells, or bulk PBMC T cells (not recorded which). The CDR3 loop is CAINTGGYGYTF.